What follows are 24 T cell receptor beta chains derived from one specimen sequenced in a study of neurological immune-mediated disorders. One entry per CDR3 protein results from TCRdb running MiXCR on the 5' RACE reads. The sample holds about 55,000 distinct CDR3 sequences; roughly 4.3% are singletons and the top ten take around 3%. Sequenced material: PBMCs. The receptors here all came from a man aged 50 to 60 with multiple sclerosis.

This clonotype showed up many times. The gene calls are TRBV29-1 and TRBJ2-6; TRBD2 is a possible D gene (5 bases). Trimming pared 8 bases from V and 1 base from J, leaving 9 bases between. The CDR3 totals 13 residues. In germline, CDR1 is SQVTM, CDR2 ANQGSEA. Here the CDR3 DNA reads TGCAGCACGGGGAGTTCTGGGGCCAACGTCCTGACTTTC. Amino acids: CSTGSSGANVLTF.

Many counts were recorded for this clonotype. The rearrangement joins TRBV29-1 to TRBJ2-7, with 7 bases that match TRBD1. In germline, CDR1 is SQVTM, CDR2 ANQGSEA. CDR3 length: 14 amino acids. After removal of 7 bases from V and 0 bases from J, the junction contained 9 bases not matched to a gene. CDR3 coding DNA: TGCAGCGCAAAACCACAGGGGCTCTCCTACGAGCAGTACTTC. Translating gives CSAKPQGLSYEQYF.

A few counts support this clonotype. The chain has TRBV29-1 and TRBJ2-1; 8 positions match TRBD2. V lost 6 bases, J lost 8 bases, and 12 bases stayed unmatched. The length of the CDR3 is 14 residues. Germline CDR1 SQVTM, CDR2 ANQGSEA. CDR3 nucleotide sequence: TGCAGCGTGCGAGCCAGCGGGAGTACCGATGAGCAGTTCTTC. It codes for CSVRASGSTDEQFF.

This clonotype was seen repeatedly, ten times or more. J is TRBJ2-3 and V is TRBV20-1, with a weak D call TRBD1 (6 bases). The CDR3 sequence is 16 residues long. CDR1 is DFQATT, CDR2 SNEGSKA, per germline (reference sequence). V lost 4 bases, J lost 1 base, and 18 bases lay in between. In DNA, the CDR3 is TGCAGTGCTACCACCCCGGCGGCAGGGGGCACAGATACGCAGTATTTT. It yields the protein CSATTPAAGGTDTQYF.

This clonotype came up many times. This rearrangement joins TRBV12-3 or TRBV12-4 to TRBJ2-2; the D is unclear. The V and J ends lost 6 bases and 7 bases respectively, with 12 bases between them. This CDR3 comprises 13 residues. This chain's CDR3 is CASRANNVGELFF. In DNA, the CDR3 is TGTGCCAGCAGAGCTAACAACGTCGGGGAGCTGTTTTTT.

The chain joins TRBV5-1 to TRBJ1-1; a possible D gene is TRBD1 (6 bases). Trimming took off 1 base at V and 0 bases at J, with 10 bases between the two ends. Germline V gene data show CDR1 as SGHRS and CDR2 as YFSETQ. The CDR3 is made up of 15 amino acids. The CDR3 sequence is CASSLLGGLNTEAFF. CDR3 nucleotide sequence: TGCGCCAGCAGCTTGTTGGGGGGCTTGAACACTGAAGCTTTCTTT. The full variable domain, with the rest looked up from reference TRBV5-1 and TRBJ1-1, is KAGVTQTPRYLIKTRGQQVTLSCSPISGHRSVSWYQQTPGQGLQFLFEYFSETQRNKGNFPGRFSGRQFSNSRSEMNVSTLELGDSALYLCASSLLGGLNTEAFFGQGTRLTVV.

This clonotype has more than one count but fewer than ten. With a much larger clone just one base away, this may be a read error. The CDR3 here is CSAGLVAKKIQYF. The CDR3 region has the DNA TGCAGCGCTGGTCTTGTGGCCAAAAAAATTCAGTACTTC. This sequence joins TRBV29-1 and TRBJ2-4; D remains ambiguous. The CDR3 runs to 13 residues. Per the germline V gene, CDR1 is SQVTM and CDR2 is ANQGSEA.

This clonotype was picked up many times. For the CDR3, the DNA is TGCAGCGTTTCTGGACAGGGGACGGGCGAGCAGTTCTTC. As protein: CSVSGQGTGEQFF. The chain carries TRBV29-1 and TRBJ2-1; 9 bases are shared with TRBD1. V dropped 5 bases and J dropped 10; count of bases not matched to a gene: 9. Germline V gene data show CDR1 as SQVTM and CDR2 as ANQGSEA. The CDR3 has 13 residues.

The chain employs TRBV28 and TRBJ1-1; no clear D gene. This CDR3 region has 14 residues. Germline values: CDR1 MDHEN, CDR2 SYDVKM. The V end was cut by 7 bases, the J end by 1 base, with 13 bases between. The CDR3 spells CASKSPTKNTEAFF. In DNA, the CDR3 is TGTGCCAGCAAATCACCGACAAAGAACACTGAAGCTTTCTTT.

This clonotype was seen repeatedly, ten times or more. The chain couples TRBV4-1 to TRBJ2-6; 12 bases are a match to TRBD2. V lost 3 bases, J lost 0 bases, and 9 bases stayed unmatched. This CDR3 spans 20 amino acids. Germline lookup yields CDR1 MGHRA and CDR2 YSYEKL. CDR3 amino acids: CASSHGLAGTQLSGANVLTF. Here the CDR3 DNA reads TGCGCCAGCAGCCACGGACTAGCGGGAACACAACTCTCTGGGGCCAACGTCCTGACTTTC.

A remark on this clonotype: Just one base apart from a much larger clone, this may be a read error. As DNA, the CDR3 is TGCAGTGCTAGAGCCAGGGCCAAAGTCCTGACTTTC. Protein sequence: CSARARAKVLTF. V usage is TRBV20-1 and J usage is TRBJ2-6; tentative D call: TRBD1 (5 bases). The CDR3 consists of 12 residues. Germline V lookup: CDR1 DFQATT, CDR2 SNEGSKA (reference sequence).

In this sample, this clonotype turned up many times. The chain has TRBV7-3 and TRBJ2-2, with 7 nucleotides matching TRBD2. In germline, CDR1 is SGHTA, CDR2 FQGTGA. Losses at the gene ends were 1 base for V and 0 bases for J; bases not matched to a gene: 11. The CDR3 sequence is 19 residues long. The CDR3 here is CASSLRGGSTFANTGELFF. The CDR3 DNA sequence: TGTGCCAGCAGCTTAAGGGGCGGGAGTACCTTCGCGAACACCGGGGAGCTGTTTTTT.

The chain combines TRBV28 with TRBJ2-3; 11 positions match TRBD2. Germline V gene data show CDR1 as MDHEN and CDR2 as SYDVKM. V lost 5 bases and J lost 5; bases outside the gene matches: 18. CDR3 length: 19 residues. This CDR3 reads CASSDLTRTSGPDEDTQYF. The CDR3 nucleotides read TGTGCCAGCAGTGACTTGACTAGGACTAGCGGGCCGGATGAAGATACGCAGTATTTT.

Notes on this clonotype: One end of the junction does not line up with germline, which may come from a read error. The rearrangement links TRBV7-7 to TRBJ2-7; TRBD2 agrees at 11 bases. CDR3 size: 16 residues. Germline loops: CDR1 SSHAT, CDR2 FNYEAQ (reference sequence). CDR3 amino acids: CASRLRGLAATYEQYF. The DNA of the CDR3 is TGTGCTAGCAGGTTAAGGGGACTAGCGGCAACCTACGAGCAGTACTTC.

This clonotype was detected ten times or more. J is TRBJ2-1 and V is TRBV24-1, with D perhaps matching TRBD2 (7 bases). Germline V gene data show CDR1 as KGHDR and CDR2 as SFDVKD. The CDR3 has 13 residues. Trimming cost V 7 bases and J 12 bases, with 18 bases left between them. The CDR3 here is CATSGGLPLGQFF. CDR3 coding DNA: TGTGCCACCAGCGGGGGGCTCCCCTTGGGGCAGTTCTTC.

This clonotype was observed a handful of times. This chain links TRBV25-1 with TRBJ2-1, with D tentatively TRBD1 or TRBD2 (5 bases each). The V gene lost 8 bases and the J gene lost 0 bases, with 11 bases spanning the gap. The CDR3 spans 14 residues. Per the germline V gene, CDR1 is MGHDK and CDR2 is SYGVNS. The CDR3 here is CASRDPLSYNEQFF. The CDR3 DNA reads TGTGCCAGCCGGGACCCTCTCTCCTACAATGAGCAGTTCTTC. Combining the CDR3 with reference TRBV25-1 and TRBJ2-1 gives the whole variable domain EADIYQTPRYLVIGTGKKITLECSQTMGHDKMYWYQQDPGMELHLIHYSYGVNSTEKGDLSSESTVSRIRTEHFPLTLESARPSHTSQYLCASRDPLSYNEQFFGPGTRLTVL.

This clonotype was observed many times. The CDR3 sequence is CSVEDIGTEAFF. The CDR3 region has the DNA TGCAGCGTTGAAGACATAGGGACTGAAGCTTTCTTT. The chain uses TRBV29-1 and TRBJ1-1; D unclear. Germline assignment: CDR1 SQVTM and CDR2 ANQGSEA. Trimming shortened V by 0 bases and J by 5 bases, and 7 bases separated the two germline ends. The CDR3 totals 12 residues.

The sample holds many counts of this clonotype. The chain couples TRBV6-4 to TRBJ2-3, with 8 bases aligning to TRBD2. Trimming took 0 bases from V and 2 from J; bases not matched to a gene: 4. Per germline, CDR1 MRHNA and CDR2 SNTAGT. The CDR3 extends over 16 amino acids. The CDR3 nucleotides read TGTGCCAGCAGTGACTCACAGCGGGGGCCCACAGATACGCAGTATTTT. It codes for CASSDSQRGPTDTQYF.

The sample holds many counts of this clonotype. The chain links TRBV15 to TRBJ2-7; TRBD2 matches at 11 bases. J gave up 4 bases and V 5 bases, and 10 bases lay outside the gene matches. The germline CDR1 and CDR2 sequences are LNHNV and YYDKDF (reference sequence). There are 16 residues in the CDR3. The CDR3 nucleotides are TGTGCCACCAGCCCCCAGCCTAGGACTAGCGGGTACGAGCAGTACTTC. Protein sequence: CATSPQPRTSGYEQYF.

The rearrangement joins TRBV20-1 to TRBJ2-3; D may correspond to TRBD1 or TRBD2 (5 bases each). The V end lost 5 bases, the J end lost 6 bases, and 12 bases lay between the germline ends. The V gene's germline CDR1 is DFQATT and CDR2 SNEGSKA (reference sequence). This CDR3 region has 12 residues. CDR3 loop: CSAPYGDDTQYF. The CDR3 DNA sequence: TGCAGTGCTCCCTACGGGGACGATACGCAGTATTTT.

This clonotype was seen only a few times. One junction end disagrees with the germline gene, perhaps due to a read error. The V and J genes are TRBV20-1 and TRBJ1-5, with 12 bases aligning to TRBD1. This CDR3 contains 18 residues. Germline V gene lookup returns CDR1 DFQATT and CDR2 SNEGSKA (reference sequence). The CDR3 nucleotides read TGCAGTGCTAGGGACCGGGACAGGGGGCCTGGTAGCAATCAGCCCCAGAATTTT. Amino acids: CSARDRDRGPGSNQPQNF.

This clonotype was detected ten times or more. The rearrangement joins TRBV7-9 to TRBJ1-2; the D gene is possibly TRBD1 (5 bases). CDR3 length equals 16 residues. Germline V gene lookup returns CDR1 SEHNR and CDR2 FQNEAQ (reference sequence). Trimming took 1 base from V and 2 from J, leaving 14 bases between them. The CDR3 DNA is TGTGCCAGCAGCTTAGTCCTGTCCAGGGAGAACTATGGCTACACCTTC. Translated: CASSLVLSRENYGYTF.

This clonotype has a handful of counts. The chain combines TRBV7-6 with TRBJ2-5; 13 nucleotides align to TRBD2. V lost 8 bases to trimming and J lost 2 bases; unmatched junction nucleotides: 2. Germline CDR1 is SGHVS and CDR2 is FNYEAQ. This CDR3 contains 14 residues. The CDR3 DNA follows: TGTGCCAGCGGGACTAGCGGGGCTCAAGAGACCCAGTACTTC. It is translated as CASGTSGAQETQYF. Combining the CDR3 with reference TRBV7-6 and TRBJ2-5 gives the whole variable domain GAGVSQSPRYKVTKRGQDVALRCDPISGHVSLYWYRQALGQGPEFLTYFNYEAQQDKSGLPNDRFSAERPEGSISTLTIQRTEQRDSAMYRCASGTSGAQETQYFGPGTRLLVL.

This clonotype was seen ten or more times. The V gene is TRBV7-6, the J gene TRBJ2-5; D possibly corresponds to TRBD2 (6 bases). This CDR3 region has 13 residues. V lost 2 bases and J lost 5, with 9 bases in between. CDR1 is SGHVS, CDR2 FNYEAQ, per germline. CDR3 region: CASSLPGVETQYF. CDR3 sequence (DNA): TGTGCCAGCAGCTTACCGGGAGTCGAGACCCAGTACTTC.